These T cell receptor beta chains were read from a single sample in a study of OX40 agonist ivuxolimab in advanced cancers. Only in-frame clones appear in the TCRdb table, and some are missing; sequencing was by immunoSEQ multiplex PCR. This table holds roughly 70,000 clones, roughly 85% found once. The input for sequencing was CD4+ or CD8+ T cells sorted from blood, taken in a trial of the OX40 agonist ivuxolimab. The source is an adult with an advanced solid tumor such as melanoma, head and neck, liver or kidney cancer. The conserved cysteine and the conserved F or W are not part of the CDR3 here. The D gene is left open where the match is weak.

D gene | CDR3 length | J gene | V gene | CDR3 protein
NA | 16 | TRBJ1-6 | TRBV7-9 | ASSLTPPTLIGNSPLH
TRBD1 | 13 | TRBJ2-3 | TRBV19 | ASSPDRGGADTQY
NA | 14 | TRBJ2-5 | TRBV4-1 | ASSQDGTATQETQY
TRBD2 | 12 | TRBJ2-1 | TRBV30 | AWRPSGRAFEQF
NA | 12 | TRBJ2-5 | TRBV4-3 | ASSQVRGQETQY
NA | 13 | TRBJ1-5 | TRBV6-6 | ASSYEGSGDQPQH
TRBD2 | 16 | TRBJ2-7 | TRBV7-9 | ASSYVKSGGEIRYEQY
NA | 12 | TRBJ1-3 | TRBV11-2 | ASSFGRAGNTIY
NA | 12 | TRBJ2-7 | TRBV29-1 | SVEGGGYTYEQY
NA | 12 | TRBJ1-1 | TRBV19 | ASSSRQMNTEAF
NA | 12 | TRBJ1-1 | TRBV7-8 | ASSLVGSRSEAF
TRBD1 | 13 | TRBJ1-4 | TRBV5-4 | ASSSGGIANEKLF
NA | 10 | TRBJ1-2 | TRBV28 | ASSFYGYGYT
TRBD1 | 12 | TRBJ2-4 | TRBV5-1 | ASSRPGQGNIQY
TRBD2 | 13 | TRBJ2-7 | TRBV11-3 | ASSRGLAGGHEQY
NA | 12 | TRBJ1-2 | TRBV9 | ASSVDLRAYGYT
NA | 14 | TRBJ1-1 | TRBV7-3 | ASSLTKVSGNTEAF
NA | 12 | TRBJ2-2 | TRBV4-3 | ASSQGPGDGELF
NA | 19 | TRBJ1-4 | TRBV27 | ASSSTTWDAPLPPGGEKLF
TRBD1 | 12 | TRBJ1-2 | TRBV11-2 | ASSSPDRAGGYT
NA | 12 | TRBJ1-6 | TRBV7-2 | ASSLDSYNSPLH
TRBD2 | 14 | TRBJ2-3 | TRBV10-3 | AIGTSGRKGTDTQY
NA | 9 | TRBJ1-1 | TRBV29-1 | SVEEGTRAF
TRBD1 | 12 | TRBJ1-2 | TRBV7-2 | ASSPQTGSYGYT
NA | 9 | TRBJ2-3 | TRBV20-1 | SAPRTDTQY
NA | 11 | TRBJ1-5 | TRBV5-8 | ASSLKGNQPQH
TRBD1 | 12 | TRBJ2-7 | TRBV29-1 | SAQGTGSLGGQY
TRBD1 | 15 | TRBJ2-1 | TRBV6-1 | ASSEASYQGAHNEQF
NA | 11 | TRBJ2-2 | TRBV10-3 | AISELVTGELF
NA | 11 | TRBJ2-2 | TRBV27 | ASSSSTTGELF
NA | 11 | TRBJ2-5 | TRBV7-2 | ASSPVGEETQY